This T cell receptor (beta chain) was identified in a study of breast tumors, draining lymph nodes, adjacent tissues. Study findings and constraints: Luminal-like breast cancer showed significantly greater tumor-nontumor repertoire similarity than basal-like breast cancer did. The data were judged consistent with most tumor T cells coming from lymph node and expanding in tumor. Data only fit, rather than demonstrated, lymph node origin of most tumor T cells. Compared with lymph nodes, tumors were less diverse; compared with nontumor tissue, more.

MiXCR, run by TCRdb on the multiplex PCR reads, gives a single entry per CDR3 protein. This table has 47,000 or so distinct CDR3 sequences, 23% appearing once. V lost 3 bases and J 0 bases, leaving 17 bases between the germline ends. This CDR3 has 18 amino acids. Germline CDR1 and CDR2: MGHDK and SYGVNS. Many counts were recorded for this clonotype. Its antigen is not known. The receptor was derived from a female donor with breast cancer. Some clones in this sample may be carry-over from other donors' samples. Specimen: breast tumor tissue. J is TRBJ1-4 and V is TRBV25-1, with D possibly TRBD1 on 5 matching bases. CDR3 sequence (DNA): TGTGCCAGCAGTGATTCGGGGACCCCCACCTCAACTAATGAAAAACTGTTTTTT. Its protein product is CASSDSGTPTSTNEKLFF.